The entry that follows covers one TCR beta chain sequence. This sample was taken from a study of control samples from healthy donors and cancer patients. The germline V gene encodes CDR1 SNHLY and CDR2 FYNNEI. The CDR3 length is 14 residues. V dropped 9 bases and J dropped 1; count of bases not matched to a gene: 8. Some clones are missing from TCRdb's copy, which holds only in-frame ones; the method was immunoSEQ multiplex PCR. The data contain 130,000 or so clones, approximately 90% of them singletons. The V call is TRBV2, the J call TRBJ2-5; TRBD2 aligns across 7 bases. The clonotype was recovered from a man aged 45-60 years in good health. Sample: blood. This CDR3 reads CASRAGRTQETQYF. The CDR3 DNA reads TGTGCCAGTAGAGCGGGGAGGACCCAAGAGACCCAGTACTTC.